This record concerns one T cell receptor (beta chain) sequence. The data were produced by immunoSEQ multiplex PCR, yet TCRdb's version contains in-frame clones alone and is incomplete. The profile covers 52,000 or so clones, with 70% to 90% appearing a single time and 0.45% to 0.65% taken by the ten largest. The sample belongs to a study of T cell changes during pregnancy in multiple sclerosis. Germline V lookup: CDR1 SGHNT, CDR2 YYREEE (reference sequence). The CDR3 has 17 amino acids. After removal of 3 bases from V and 6 bases from J, the junction contained 11 bases not matched to a gene. V gene TRBV5-4 combines with J gene TRBJ2-3; 12 bases align to TRBD2. The sequencing here drew on CD4+ T cells from peripheral blood mononuclear cells, taken in the first trimester of pregnancy. This receptor was obtained from a female donor with multiple sclerosis, enrolled in a pregnancy study. The CDR3 sequence: CASSSIRLAGEPDTQYF. CDR3 nucleotide sequence: TGTGCCAGCAGCTCTATTCGACTAGCGGGAGAACCTGATACGCAGTATTTT.